The next 20 T cell receptor beta chains were all read from a single sample in a study of cytomegalovirus exposure and HLA in healthy donors (TCRdb year 2017). The receptor library was made with the immunoSEQ multiplex PCR assay. A mixture of 60 forward primers for TCR Vbeta segments and 13 reverse primers for TCR Jbeta segments was used in the multiplex PCR. TCRdb took this table from immuneACCESS and kept in-frame rearrangements with V and J called. Such tables lack part of the clones; where checked against another copy, unresolved V genes explain under half of the gap, and the rest is unexplained. The sample's own table lists about 35,000 clones. Together, the top ten hold approximately 4% of the sample. Source material: PBMCs. Receptors were obtained from a man aged 40-50 years in good health and CMV-seronegative.

The chain has TRBV4-2 and TRBJ1-2; weak D call: TRBD1 (6 bases). CDR1 and CDR2 (germline): LGHNA, YNFKEQ. This CDR3 spans 14 amino acids. V was trimmed by 2 bases and J by 8 bases, leaving 15 bases between them. CDR3 sequence reads: CASSQPPGGQGYTF. The CDR3 DNA reads TGTGCCAGCAGCCAACCGCCGGGGGGGCAGGGCTACACCTTC.

The genes are TRBV4-2 and TRBJ2-7; maybe TRBD1 (7 bases). The CDR3 contains 15 residues. Germline CDR1 and CDR2: LGHNA and YNFKEQ. The ends were cut back, 1 base at V and 3 bases at J, with 13 bases in the middle. In DNA form, the CDR3 reads TGTGCCAGCAGCCAAGCTGGCAGGGGGGTCTACGAGCAGTACTTC. It encodes CASSQAGRGVYEQYF.

The chain employs TRBV29-1 and TRBJ2-7; the D gene is possibly TRBD2 (5 bases). The V gene lost 5 bases and the J gene lost 2 bases, with 13 bases spanning the gap. CDR1 SQVTM and CDR2 ANQGSEA come from the germline V gene. The length of the CDR3 is 13 residues. The CDR3 nucleotides are TGCAGCGTTCGTAAACTAGGAACCTACGAGCAGTACTTC. This codes for CSVRKLGTYEQYF.

The gene calls are TRBV6-1 and TRBJ2-1, with 9 bases fitting TRBD1. The CDR3 covers 15 residues. Germline CDR1 is MNHNS and CDR2 is SASEGT. V shed 5 bases and J 8 bases; nucleotides not matched to a gene: 10. CDR3 region: CASSHDRGNEDEQFF. In DNA, the CDR3 is TGTGCCAGCAGTCATGACAGGGGGAATGAGGATGAGCAGTTCTTC.

V gene TRBV6-5 combines with J gene TRBJ2-4; 8 bases map to TRBD1. CDR1 and CDR2 from the germline V gene are MNHEY and SVGAGI. CDR3 length: 13 residues. V lost 6 bases and J lost 10; bases outside the gene matches: 8. This CDR3 reads CASRGQARGIQYF. The DNA of the CDR3 is TGTGCCAGCAGGGGACAGGCCCGGGGAATTCAGTACTTC.

This chain uses TRBV7-9 with TRBJ2-3, with D uncertain. Germline V CDR1 and CDR2: SEHNR, FQNEAQ (reference sequence). The V end lost 7 bases, the J end lost 5 bases, and 10 bases lay between the germline ends. The CDR3 consists of 12 residues. The CDR3 nucleotides are TGTGCCAGCAACGCCGGCGGAGATACGCAGTATTTT. Translated, it gives CASNAGGDTQYF.

The J gene is TRBJ2-5, the V gene TRBV12-5; D gene uncertain. Trimming cost V 4 bases and J 5 bases, with 8 bases left between them. The CDR3 runs to 12 residues. CDR1 and CDR2 (germline): LGHNT, FRNRAP. CDR3 nucleotides: TGTGCTAGTGGTTACCTAGAGGAGACCCAGTACTTC. It translates to CASGYLEETQYF.

V usage is TRBV6-5 and J usage is TRBJ1-5; tentative D call: TRBD1 (5 bases). The germline CDR1 and CDR2 sequences are MNHEY and SVGAGI. The CDR3 has 15 residues. The ends were cut back, 6 bases at V and 4 bases at J, with 16 bases in the middle. CDR3 amino acids: CASRPSDSSNQPQHF. In DNA, the CDR3 is TGTGCCAGCAGACCTTCAGACAGTTCTAATCAGCCCCAGCATTTT.

The chain recombines TRBV15 with TRBJ2-3, with D perhaps matching TRBD1 (5 bases). The CDR3 is 13 residues long. V was trimmed by 0 bases and J by 6 bases, leaving 7 bases between them. CDR1 and CDR2 from the germline V gene are LNHNV and YYDKDF (reference sequence). CDR3 protein: CATSRDKGDTQYF. The DNA for the CDR3 is TGTGCCACCAGCAGAGATAAGGGGGATACGCAGTATTTT.

Frequency places this clone as medium-sized. This chain's CDR3 is CASSQGLAEDNEQFF. The CDR3 nucleotides read TGTGCCAGCAGCCAAGGACTAGCGGAGGACAATGAGCAGTTCTTC. The chain couples TRBV4-2 to TRBJ2-1; 9 bases map to TRBD2. The CDR3 totals 15 residues. Looked up from germline, CDR1 is LGHNA and CDR2 is YNFKEQ. V lost 1 base and J lost 5; bases outside the gene matches: 3.

V and J are TRBV5-4 and TRBJ2-3; no reliable D call. The V end lost 2 bases, the J end lost 6 bases, and 16 bases lay between the germline ends. The CDR3 is 15 residues long. Germline values: CDR1 SGHNT, CDR2 YYREEE (reference sequence). The CDR3 nucleotides are TGTGCCAGCAGCTTATCCTTGCGGCCGCGGGATACGCAGTATTTT. It encodes CASSLSLRPRDTQYF.

The J gene is TRBJ2-7, the V gene TRBV28, with 8 bases aligning to TRBD1. The CDR3 is 15 amino acids. The V gene's germline CDR1 is MDHEN and CDR2 SYDVKM. Trimming took 7 bases from V and 4 from J; bases not matched to a gene: 12. In nucleotides, the CDR3 is TGTGCCAGCACAACAGGGGGGCGCAGAAATTACGAGCAGTACTTC. Encoded protein: CASTTGGRRNYEQYF.

Measured by frequency, this clone is medium-sized (0.01 to 0.1%). V gene TRBV11-1 combines with J gene TRBJ1-1, with D possibly matching TRBD1 (6 bases). Trimming took off 5 bases at V and 1 base at J, with 11 bases between the two ends. The germline CDR1 and CDR2 sequences are SGHAT and FQDESV (reference sequence). The CDR3 spans 14 residues. The CDR3 spells CASSPQGTNTEAFF. DNA of the CDR3: TGTGCCAGCAGCCCACAGGGCACGAACACTGAAGCTTTCTTT.

This rearrangement joins TRBV19 to TRBJ1-5; 7 bases map to TRBD1. Per the germline V gene, CDR1 is LNHDA and CDR2 is SQIVND (reference sequence). The CDR3 sequence is 16 residues long. Trimming at V came to 0 bases and at J to 6 bases, leaving 8 bases not matched to a gene. The CDR3 DNA follows: TGTGCCAGTAGTATAGATCTCACAGGGGTAGGTCAGCCCCAGCATTTT. It encodes CASSIDLTGVGQPQHF.

This rearrangement joins TRBV25-1 to TRBJ1-2; possible D gene TRBD1, 5 bases. Germline lookup yields CDR1 MGHDK and CDR2 SYGVNS. The CDR3 is made up of 16 amino acids. The V and J ends lost 0 bases and 8 bases respectively, with 19 bases between them. This chain's CDR3 is CASSEYISGPPGGYTF. As DNA, the CDR3 is TGTGCCAGCAGTGAATATATCTCAGGACCTCCAGGGGGCTACACCTTC.

This rearrangement joins TRBV11-3 to TRBJ1-1, with unresolved D. Per the germline V gene, CDR1 is SGHNT and CDR2 is YENEEA. The CDR3 length is 14 residues. V lost 2 bases and J lost 4, with 11 bases in between. The CDR3 bases are TGTGCCAGCAGCTTACTCGGGATAAGCACTGAAGCTTTCTTT. Its protein product is CASSLLGISTEAFF.

The chain joins TRBV10-3 to TRBJ2-2, with TRBD1 identical over 10 bases. This CDR3 spans 16 amino acids. The ends lost 10 bases at V and 5 bases at J; junction bases unmatched: 13. The germline gives CDR1 ENHRY, CDR2 SYGVKD. The CDR3 nucleotides read TGTGCCAGCAGGGAGGGACAGGGGCAGGGGACCGGGGAGCTGTTTTTT. This gives the protein CASREGQGQGTGELFF.

The gene calls are TRBV4-3 and TRBJ2-7, with 8 bases that match TRBD1. V shed 0 bases and J 2 bases; nucleotides not matched to a gene: 6. In germline, CDR1 is LGHNA, CDR2 YSLEER. CDR3 length: 16 amino acids. CDR3 nucleotide sequence: TGCGCCAGCAGCCAAGAATTAGGGACAGGCGCCTACGAGCAGTACTTC. Protein product: CASSQELGTGAYEQYF.

The V call is TRBV5-1, the J call TRBJ1-4; the match to TRBD1 covers 8 bases. Germline loops: CDR1 SGHRS, CDR2 YFSETQ. The trim removed 0 bases at V and 6 bases at J, leaving 10 bases unmatched. This CDR3 contains 17 residues. The CDR3: CASSLGLGTGPDEKLFF. Written as DNA, the CDR3 is TGCGCCAGCAGCTTGGGCCTCGGGACAGGTCCAGATGAAAAACTGTTTTTT.

This chain joins TRBV7-9 and TRBJ2-5; the D is unclear. Germline loops: CDR1 SEHNR, CDR2 FQNEAQ (reference sequence). Trimming pared 4 bases from V and 2 bases from J, leaving 14 bases between. This CDR3 comprises 15 residues. This chain's CDR3 is CASSSSPTAQETQYF. The CDR3 bases are TGTGCCAGCAGCTCATCCCCGACTGCTCAAGAGACCCAGTACTTC. Full variable domain (missing parts from reference TRBV7-9 and TRBJ2-5): DTGVSQNPRHKITKRGQNVTFRCDPISEHNRLYWYRQTLGQGPEFLTYFQNEAQLEKSRLLSDRFSAERPKGSFSTLEIQRTEQGDSAMYLCASSSSPTAQETQYFGPGTRLLVL.